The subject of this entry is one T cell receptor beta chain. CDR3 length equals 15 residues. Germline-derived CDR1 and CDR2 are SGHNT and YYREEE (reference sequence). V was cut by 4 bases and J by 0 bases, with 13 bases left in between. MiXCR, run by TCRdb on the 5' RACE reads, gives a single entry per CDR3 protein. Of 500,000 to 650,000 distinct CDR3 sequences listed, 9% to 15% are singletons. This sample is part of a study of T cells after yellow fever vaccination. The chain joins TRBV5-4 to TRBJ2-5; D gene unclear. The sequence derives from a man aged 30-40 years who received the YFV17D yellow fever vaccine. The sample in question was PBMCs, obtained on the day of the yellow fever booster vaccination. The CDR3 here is CASSPSLLYQETQYF. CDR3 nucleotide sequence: TGTGCCAGCAGCCCATCCCTATTGTACCAAGAGACCCAGTACTTC.